Reported below is one T cell receptor (beta chain). What it binds is unknown. This entry comes from a study of cytomegalovirus exposure and HLA in healthy donors. Looking at the study overall: Sequencing of about 179 million T cells in an earlier analysis found 95 million to 120 million unique TCR beta sequences.

The study ran its PCR with 60 Vbeta and 13 Jbeta primers. The table came from immunoSEQ multiplex PCR; TCRdb's copy has only in-frame clones and leaves some out. The table shows approximately 190,000 clones, with around three quarters occurring only once. Per the germline V gene, CDR1 is SGHVS and CDR2 is FNYEAQ. The CDR3 runs 15 residues. Trimming took 5 bases from V and 0 from J, leaving 14 bases between them. Regarding the study as a whole: In a later analysis, donors in an Asian-associated ancestry cluster reportedly had fewer N-insertions in productive TCRs than the cohort mean.

This sequence joins TRBV7-6 and TRBJ2-7; D is undetermined. The TCR comes from a woman in her 30s in good health and CMV-seropositive. The sequenced material came from PBMCs. The CDR3 DNA reads as TGTGCCAGCAGCCCGAAGATTAGGAGCTCCTACGAGCAGTACTTC. This translates into CASSPKIRSSYEQYF.